What follows are 21 T cell receptor beta chains derived from one specimen sequenced in a study of T-cell reconstitution after alpha-beta-depleted transplantation in children. A library of TCRbeta sequences, prepared with unique molecular identifiers, was generated. Using its own MiXCR run on the PCR reads, TCRdb lists one record per CDR3 protein. The table shows 280,000 or so distinct CDR3 sequences, with roughly 10% occurring only once. The sample here was peripheral blood, taken 180 days after TCRalphabeta/CD19-depleted stem cell transplant. All receptors derive from a male patient aged 2 to 10 who had a stem cell transplant for chronic granulomatous disease, so the T cells may come from the graft donor.

This clonotype was observed many times. This sequence joins TRBV7-2 and TRBJ2-1; 10 bases align to TRBD2. The CDR3 spans 12 residues. CDR1 and CDR2 from the germline V gene are SGHTA and FQGNSA. V trimming: 3 bases; J trimming: 12 bases; junction bases outside the gene matches: 2. In nucleotides, the CDR3 is TGTGCCAGCAGCTTGTTAGCGGGAGGGCAGTTCTTC. As protein: CASSLLAGGQFF.

This chain joins TRBV20-1 and TRBJ2-1; D ambiguous. CDR1 and CDR2 from the germline V gene are DFQATT and SNEGSKA (reference sequence). The CDR3 length is 13 residues. Deletions cut 0 bases from V and 8 bases from J, with 11 bases between. CDR3: CSARESRVDEQFF. CDR3 nucleotide sequence: TGCAGTGCTAGAGAGTCTAGAGTCGATGAGCAGTTCTTC.

This clonotype was seen repeatedly, ten times or more. The V gene is TRBV5-1, the J gene TRBJ1-1; D gene unclear. The CDR3 covers 15 residues. V was cut by 1 base and J by 0 bases, with 10 bases left in between. Germline loops: CDR1 SGHRS, CDR2 YFSETQ. This CDR3 is CASSLMETVNTEAFF. CDR3 DNA sequence: TGCGCCAGCAGCTTGATGGAGACGGTGAACACTGAAGCTTTCTTT. Looking up the rest from reference TRBV5-1 and TRBJ1-1 gives the full variable domain: KAGVTQTPRYLIKTRGQQVTLSCSPISGHRSVSWYQQTPGQGLQFLFEYFSETQRNKGNFPGRFSGRQFSNSRSEMNVSTLELGDSALYLCASSLMETVNTEAFFGQGTRLTVV.

This clonotype has at least ten counts. The CDR3 region has the DNA TGCAGTGCTAGAGGGGGGTTCTCAGAGACCCAGTACTTC. It codes for CSARGGFSETQYF. This chain joins TRBV20-1 and TRBJ2-5, with D tentatively TRBD1 or TRBD2 (5 bases each). CDR3 length equals 13 residues. Per the germline V gene, CDR1 is DFQATT and CDR2 is SNEGSKA (reference sequence). V dropped 1 base and J dropped 4 bases, with 10 bases sitting between them.

Only one count was recorded for this clonotype. A much larger clone differs by one base, so this may be a read error. This chain uses TRBV18 with TRBJ1-2; D uncertain. Germline V gene sequence: CDR1 KGHSH, CDR2 LQKENI. The CDR3 has 14 residues. The V end lost 3 bases, the J end lost 12 bases, and 20 bases lay between the germline ends. CDR3 DNA: TGTGCCAGCTCACCTGAAAACAGCCATCCTCGCGACACCTTC. Its translation is CASSPENSHPRDTF.

In this sample, this clonotype turned up many times. This CDR3 is CASSILGRGHEQYF. In DNA form, the CDR3 reads TGTGCCAGCAGCATCTTAGGCAGGGGGCACGAGCAGTACTTC. The chain carries TRBV6-1 and TRBJ2-7; 8 positions match TRBD1. The germline CDR1 and CDR2 sequences are MNHNS and SASEGT. Losses at the gene ends were 6 bases for V and 5 bases for J; bases not matched to a gene: 9. The CDR3 contains 14 residues.

This clonotype has ten or more counts. The junction departs from germline at one end; a sequencing error may be responsible. The J gene is TRBJ1-2, the V gene TRBV20-1; TRBD1 is a possible D gene (5 bases). The CDR3 is made up of 13 amino acids. Looked up from germline, CDR1 is DFQATT and CDR2 is SNEGSKA (reference sequence). CDR3 DNA sequence: TGCAGTGCTAGAGATAAGTTGTGGGACGTAAAGCACTTC. Translation gives CSARDKLWDVKHF.

The sample holds many counts of this clonotype. The V and J genes are TRBV11-2 and TRBJ2-2; possibly TRBD1 for D (6 bases). The CDR3 extends over 19 amino acids. V was pared by 0 bases and J by 2 bases, with 19 bases between. Germline V gene sequence: CDR1 SGHAT, CDR2 FQNNGV. CDR3 loop: CASSLDPAGARDNTGELFF. The CDR3 coding sequence is TGTGCCAGCAGCTTAGATCCCGCAGGGGCACGCGATAACACCGGGGAGCTGTTTTTT.

To note about this clonotype: A read error may account for a junction end that differs from germline. The rearrangement links TRBV20-1 to TRBJ2-5; D is possibly TRBD2 (7 bases). This CDR3 is 16 amino acids long. Germline CDR1 reads DFQATT; CDR2 reads SNEGSKA (reference sequence). As DNA, the CDR3 is TGCTGTGCTAGGGGGGGCGGCCAGGGAATAAAAGAGACCCAGTACTTC. Protein product: CCARGGGQGIKETQYF.

This clonotype was counted many times. The chain couples TRBV20-1 to TRBJ2-7; the D gene could be TRBD1 or TRBD2 (5 bases each). Per germline, CDR1 DFQATT and CDR2 SNEGSKA (reference sequence). The CDR3 loop spans 17 amino acids. V lost 0 bases and J lost 3, with 21 bases in between. CDR3 in DNA: TGCAGTGCTAGAGACCATCTGGTGGGGCGCGGGTTCTACGAGCAGTACTTC. Its protein is CSARDHLVGRGFYEQYF.

This clonotype was recorded at least ten times. V usage is TRBV5-1 and J usage is TRBJ2-5, with 11 bases identical to TRBD2. CDR1 is SGHRS, CDR2 YFSETQ, per germline. The trim removed 0 bases at V and 2 bases at J, leaving 6 bases unmatched. The CDR3 spans 17 residues. The CDR3 DNA follows: TGCGCCAGCAGCTTGGCCTTAGCGGGGGGGCGTCAAGAGACCCAGTACTTC. It is translated as CASSLALAGGRQETQYF.

The chain is built from TRBV19 and TRBJ2-1; TRBD1 matches at 12 bases. The V gene end was trimmed by 4 bases and the J gene end by 6 bases; junction bases not matched to a gene: 4. CDR3 length: 15 residues. The germline gives CDR1 LNHDA, CDR2 SQIVND (reference sequence). The CDR3 nucleotides are TGTGCCAGTAGTACCGGGACAGGGGGCATCAATGAGCAGTTCTTC. It yields the protein CASSTGTGGINEQFF.

This clonotype was seen at least ten times. The gene calls are TRBV6-2 or TRBV6-3 and TRBJ2-1; D is unresolved. CDR1 is MNHEY, CDR2 SVGEGT, per germline. The CDR3 extends over 13 amino acids. Trimming shortened V by 6 bases and J by 5 bases, and 11 bases separated the two germline ends. CDR3 loop: CASSRPTHNEQFF. The CDR3 nucleotides are TGTGCCAGCAGCAGGCCCACCCACAATGAGCAGTTCTTC.

In this sample, this clonotype turned up many times. The CDR3 DNA is TGTGCCAGCAGCTTAATGGCGGGAGAGGTGGGCACAGATACGCAGTATTTT. Encoded protein: CASSLMAGEVGTDTQYF. This chain connects TRBV7-6 to TRBJ2-3; 7 bases align to TRBD2. CDR1 SGHVS and CDR2 FNYEAQ come from the germline V gene. The J segment lost 1 base and the V segment lost 2 bases, leaving 9 bases of the junction unmatched. The length of the CDR3 is 17 residues.

Regarding this clonotype: Being one base from a much bigger clone, this may be a read error. The V gene is TRBV5-1, the J gene TRBJ2-1, with D possibly matching TRBD2 (6 bases). This CDR3 has 19 amino acids. Looked up from germline, CDR1 is SGHRS and CDR2 is YFSETQ. The CDR3 loop is CASSTPYPAGPSSCNEQFF. In DNA, the CDR3 is TGCGCCAGCAGCACTCCCTACCCAGCGGGCCCGAGCTCCTGCAATGAGCAGTTCTTC.

This clonotype was counted at least ten times. This rearrangement joins TRBV12-3 or TRBV12-4 to TRBJ2-2; 8 nucleotides agree with TRBD1. The CDR3 sequence is 18 residues long. The V segment lost 7 bases and the J segment 3 bases; nucleotides outside the gene matches: 16. The CDR3 spells CASTSQAPKDRDTGELFF. Written as DNA, the CDR3 is TGTGCCAGCACTTCCCAAGCCCCTAAGGACAGGGACACCGGGGAGCTGTTTTTT.

This clonotype was seen ten or more times. The chain employs TRBV3-1 and TRBJ2-1, with 9 bases matching TRBD1. The CDR3 consists of 15 residues. V shed 5 bases, J shed 8 bases, and the junction held 10 bases outside the gene matches. Germline-derived CDR1 and CDR2 are LGHDT and YNNKEL (reference sequence). The CDR3 region is CASSNRDRDIYEQFF. The CDR3, as DNA: TGTGCCAGCAGCAACCGGGACAGGGATATCTATGAGCAGTTCTTC.

In this sample, this clonotype turned up many times. This chain uses TRBV19 with TRBJ2-1; D remains ambiguous. Germline V gene data show CDR1 as LNHDA and CDR2 as SQIVND (reference sequence). The CDR3 is made up of 14 amino acids. The ends were cut back, 6 bases at V and 2 bases at J, with 11 bases in the middle. The CDR3 region is CASRPERTYNEQFF. CDR3 DNA: TGTGCCAGTAGGCCTGAGAGGACCTACAATGAGCAGTTCTTC. Full variable domain (missing parts from reference TRBV19 and TRBJ2-1): DGGITQSPKYLFRKEGQNVTLSCEQNLNHDAMYWYRQDPGQGLRLIYYSQIVNDFQKGDIAEGYSVSREKKESFPLTVTSAQKNPTAFYLCASRPERTYNEQFFGPGTRLTVL.

This clonotype has ten or more counts. The chain couples TRBV4-3 to TRBJ2-1; D unresolved. The V gene lost 4 bases and the J gene lost 0 bases, with 16 bases spanning the gap. There are 17 residues in the CDR3. Germline V gene sequence: CDR1 LGHNA, CDR2 YSLEER. Written as DNA, the CDR3 is TGCGCCAGCAGCCTCGTTCGAGGCTACGCCTCCTACAATGAGCAGTTCTTC. The encoded protein is CASSLVRGYASYNEQFF.

This clonotype has a count of ten or more. The DNA for the CDR3 is TGTGCCAGCACGGAAGGACAGAAAACATCCTACGAGCAGTACTTC. Translation: CASTEGQKTSYEQYF. The rearrangement links TRBV12-3 or TRBV12-4 to TRBJ2-7, with D possibly matching TRBD1 (6 bases). Trimming removed 7 bases at V and 1 base at J, with 17 bases between. This CDR3 comprises 15 residues.

This clonotype was recorded at least ten times. The chain is built from TRBV12-3 or TRBV12-4 and TRBJ2-1; 9 nucleotides align to TRBD2. The CDR3 extends over 15 amino acids. Trimming cost V 1 base and J 8 bases; bases outside gene matches: 6. CDR3 amino acids: CASSLGSGSPHEQFF. CDR3 bases: TGTGCCAGCAGTTTAGGTAGCGGGAGCCCCCATGAGCAGTTCTTC.